These 25 T cell receptor beta chains originate from one sample sequenced in a study of T cells in Graves' hyperthyroidism and ophthalmopathy. RNA transcripts provided the source from which TCR beta CDR3 regions were amplified. Researchers ran a first-round RT-PCR on the TCR CDR3 using the HTBI primer set. TCRdb called the multiplex PCR reads again in MiXCR, with one record for every CDR3 protein. Of 300,000 to 350,000 distinct CDR3 sequences detected, 14% appear once; the ten largest clones hold roughly 25%. Source material: blood. Receptors were obtained from a woman aged 30 to 39 with Graves' hyperthyroidism.

This clonotype was seen at least ten times. The rearrangement uses TRBV29-1 and TRBJ1-1, with a possible D match to TRBD1 (6 bases). V was shortened by 6 bases and J by 2 bases, with 16 bases between the two germline ends. Germline CDR1 is SQVTM and CDR2 is ANQGSEA. CDR3 length equals 14 residues. CDR3 nucleotides: TGCAGCGTGCAGAACAGGGTTAGTAACACTGAAGCTTTCTTT. The encoded protein is CSVQNRVSNTEAFF.

This clonotype showed up many times. The chain has TRBV28 and TRBJ1-1; D gene ambiguous. This CDR3 spans 11 amino acids. The V gene's germline CDR1 is MDHEN and CDR2 SYDVKM. Deletions cut 4 bases from V and 7 bases from J, with 7 bases between. The CDR3 is CASSSGSEAFF. The CDR3 DNA reads as TGTGCCAGCAGTTCCGGCAGTGAAGCTTTCTTT.

This clonotype has a count of ten or more. V gene TRBV11-2 combines with J gene TRBJ1-2; tentatively, D is TRBD1 (5 bases). This CDR3 spans 15 amino acids. V was clipped by 3 bases and J by 2 bases, with 13 bases between them. In germline, CDR1 is SGHAT, CDR2 FQNNGV. CDR3 nucleotides: TGTGCCAGCAGCTTGGGTACGACAGTAAACTATGGCTACACCTTC. Protein sequence: CASSLGTTVNYGYTF. The whole variable domain, remainder taken from reference TRBV11-2 and TRBJ1-2, is EAGVAQSPRYKIIEKRQSVAFWCNPISGHATLYWYQQILGQGPKLLIQFQNNGVVDDSQLPKDRFSAERLKGVDSTLKIQPAKLEDSAVYLCASSLGTTVNYGYTFGSGTRLTVV.

This clonotype was recorded many times. J is TRBJ2-7 and V is TRBV30; no definite D call. From germline, CDR1 is GTSNPN and CDR2 SVGIG (reference sequence). The V end lost 1 base, the J end lost 1 base, and 5 bases lay between the germline ends. The CDR3 sequence is 12 residues long. The CDR3 region is CAWSDGSYEQYF. The CDR3 DNA follows: TGTGCCTGGAGTGACGGTTCCTACGAGCAGTACTTC.

This clonotype was detected only a few times. The chain recombines TRBV5-1 with TRBJ2-5, with 7 bases identical to TRBD2. This CDR3 is built from 13 residues. Germline V CDR1 and CDR2: SGHRS, YFSETQ. V was clipped by 6 bases and J by 4 bases; unmatched bases: 6. The CDR3 DNA sequence: TGCGCCAGCACCTCGGGAGGCTTAGAGACCCAGTACTTC. As protein: CASTSGGLETQYF.

This clonotype has just a few counts. The V and J genes are TRBV4-1 and TRBJ1-2, with D perhaps matching TRBD1 (5 bases). The CDR3 is 15 residues long. V was pared by 0 bases and J by 4 bases, with 12 bases between. CDR1 and CDR2 (germline): MGHRA, YSYEKL. CDR3 sequence: CASSQDGAGFYGYTF. The CDR3 bases are TGCGCCAGCAGCCAAGATGGTGCAGGGTTCTATGGCTACACCTTC.

This clonotype came up many times. V and J are TRBV30 and TRBJ1-1; weak D call: TRBD1 (5 bases). CDR1 and CDR2 from the germline V gene are GTSNPN and SVGIG (reference sequence). V lost 6 bases to trimming and J lost 7 bases, with 21 bases between them. CDR3 length equals 14 residues. The CDR3 sequence is CACLGRLLTLEAFF. CDR3 in DNA: TGTGCCTGTCTGGGACGTCTTCTCACACTTGAAGCTTTCTTT.

At least ten counts were recorded for this clonotype. This chain connects TRBV10-3 to TRBJ2-3; D is possibly TRBD2 (5 bases). Germline CDR1 and CDR2: ENHRY and SYGVKD. V gave up 8 bases and J gave up 1 base, with 22 bases separating them. CDR3 length: 17 amino acids. For the CDR3, the DNA is TGTGCCATCTGGGGATCAGAGGGTGTGGCTGGCACAGATACGCAGTATTTT. Protein: CAIWGSEGVAGTDTQYF.

This rearrangement joins TRBV10-2 to TRBJ2-2, with D hard to call. This CDR3 contains 13 residues. Germline V lookup: CDR1 WSHSY, CDR2 SAAADI. Trimming left V 3 bases short and J 6 bases short, with 8 bases between. The CDR3 DNA sequence: TGCGCCAGCAGTGAAAGGTATCCCGGGGAGCTGTTTTTT. This sequence encodes CASSERYPGELFF.

This clonotype has only a few counts. This chain joins TRBV3-1 and TRBJ1-1; D is uncertain. The germline V gene has CDR1 LGHDT and CDR2 YNNKEL (reference sequence). The V gene lost 1 base and the J gene lost 10 bases, with 19 bases spanning the gap. CDR3 length equals 15 residues. The CDR3 reads CASSQVPGLKEGAFF. Here the CDR3 DNA reads TGTGCCAGCAGCCAAGTCCCGGGCCTAAAAGAGGGAGCTTTCTTT.

The rearrangement uses TRBV9 and TRBJ2-7, with D possibly TRBD2 on 6 matching bases. V lost 3 bases, J lost 2 bases, and 15 bases lay in between. Germline assignment: CDR1 SGDLS and CDR2 YYNGEE. The CDR3 sequence is 15 residues long. In nucleotides, the CDR3 is TGTGCCAGCAGCGCCTCTAGGGACTCCACCTACGAGCAGTACTTC. Translating gives CASSASRDSTYEQYF.

The V and J genes are TRBV3-1 and TRBJ2-5, with TRBD2 as a possible D gene (5 bases). Germline assignment: CDR1 LGHDT and CDR2 YNNKEL (reference sequence). CDR3 length equals 16 residues. The V and J ends lost 2 bases and 0 bases respectively, with 13 bases between them. The CDR3 here is CASSQWERPYQETQYF. CDR3 coding DNA: TGTGCCAGCAGCCAATGGGAGCGACCGTACCAAGAGACCCAGTACTTC.

In this sample, this clonotype turned up a few times. The rearrangement joins TRBV20-1 to TRBJ2-7, with TRBD2 identical over 9 bases. The CDR3 is made up of 14 amino acids. V lost 5 bases to trimming and J lost 4 bases; unmatched junction nucleotides: 9. CDR1 is DFQATT, CDR2 SNEGSKA, per germline (reference sequence). CDR3 amino acids: CSAPQLAGVYEQYF. CDR3 coding DNA: TGCAGTGCTCCCCAGTTAGCGGGAGTGTACGAGCAGTACTTC.

In this sample, this clonotype turned up many times. The genes are TRBV20-1 and TRBJ2-5; D remains ambiguous. The CDR3 sequence is 14 residues long. The V end was cut by 6 bases, the J end by 2 bases, with 16 bases between. CDR1 is DFQATT and CDR2 is SNEGSKA in the germline V gene (reference sequence). CDR3 loop: CSATALVGQETQYF. The CDR3 DNA reads as TGCAGTGCCACGGCCCTCGTGGGTCAAGAGACCCAGTACTTC.

As to this clonotype: A clone one base away is much larger, so this may be a read error. V is TRBV28 and J is TRBJ2-5; 7 bases are a match to TRBD1. The CDR3 contains 16 residues. V lost 6 bases and J lost 1; bases outside the gene matches: 11. Looked up from germline, CDR1 is MDHEN and CDR2 is SYDVKM. CDR3 nucleotide sequence: TGTGCCAGCAGCTCGCCGGGACAGAGAGCCCAAGAGACCCAGTACTTC. This codes for CASSSPGQRAQETQYF.

This clonotype was recorded many times. Here the CDR3 DNA reads TGCAGTGCTATGGACAGGGATCACTACAATGAGCAGTTCTTC. It encodes CSAMDRDHYNEQFF. The chain joins TRBV20-1 to TRBJ2-1, with TRBD1 identical over 8 bases. V dropped 4 bases and J dropped 3; count of bases not matched to a gene: 5. From germline, CDR1 is DFQATT and CDR2 SNEGSKA (reference sequence). The CDR3 runs 14 residues.

This clonotype was found a few times. The chain is built from TRBV20-1 and TRBJ2-1, with D perhaps matching TRBD1 (6 bases). Germline-derived CDR1 and CDR2 are DFQATT and SNEGSKA (reference sequence). V lost 5 bases, J lost 10 bases, and 24 bases lay in between. There are 15 residues in the CDR3. CDR3 region: CSAGPRGRMVAEQFF. The CDR3 DNA reads TGCAGTGCTGGTCCCAGGGGACGGATGGTGGCCGAGCAGTTCTTC.

The chain couples TRBV12-3 or TRBV12-4 to TRBJ2-2; D might be TRBD1 or TRBD2, each matching 5 bases. Trimming cost V 10 bases and J 3 bases, with 12 bases left between them. The CDR3 covers 13 residues. The CDR3 region has the DNA TGTGCCATGGGGCGGGTTGACACCGGGGAGCTGTTTTTT. The encoded protein is CAMGRVDTGELFF.

This clonotype has just a few counts. The chain is built from TRBV29-1 and TRBJ2-5; no firm D call. The CDR3 is 14 amino acids. CDR1 and CDR2 (germline): SQVTM, ANQGSEA. V was clipped by 3 bases and J by 0 bases, with 11 bases between them. For the CDR3, the DNA is TGCAGCGTTGAGATCCCCCCGTACCAAGAGACCCAGTACTTC. Translated: CSVEIPPYQETQYF.

This clonotype was seen many times. V usage is TRBV5-1 and J usage is TRBJ2-2; no clear D gene. In germline, CDR1 is SGHRS, CDR2 YFSETQ. The CDR3 consists of 14 residues. V was clipped by 2 bases and J by 2 bases, with 7 bases between them. The CDR3 region has the DNA TGCGCCAGCAGCTTTGGAGCTAACACCGGGGAGCTGTTTTTT. As protein: CASSFGANTGELFF.

In its sample, this clonotype was seen a few times. The rearrangement joins TRBV27 to TRBJ1-1, with D perhaps matching TRBD1 (5 bases). Per germline, CDR1 MNHEY and CDR2 SMNVEV (reference sequence). The germline V and J ends were trimmed by 6 bases and 11 bases, with 16 bases remaining between them. This CDR3 spans 12 amino acids. The CDR3 sequence is CASRPNGGIAFF. The CDR3 DNA is TGTGCCAGCAGGCCCAATGGGGGGATCGCTTTCTTT.

Only a few counts were recorded for this clonotype. The chain combines TRBV20-1 with TRBJ2-1, with D tentatively TRBD2 (6 bases). This CDR3 contains 15 residues. The V end was cut by 0 bases, the J end by 7 bases, with 16 bases between. Per the germline V gene, CDR1 is DFQATT and CDR2 is SNEGSKA (reference sequence). The CDR3 is CSARDQARGFNEQFF. CDR3 nucleotides: TGCAGTGCTAGAGATCAAGCGCGGGGTTTTAATGAGCAGTTCTTC.

This clonotype was found many times. The V gene is TRBV7-9, the J gene TRBJ2-7; possibly TRBD1 or TRBD2 for D (5 bases each). There are 13 residues in the CDR3. Between the trimmed V and J ends, which lost 7 bases and 4 bases, there was a span of 14 bases. Germline assignment: CDR1 SEHNR and CDR2 FQNEAQ (reference sequence). The CDR3 DNA follows: TGTGCCAGCATCTCGCCAGGGAGTTACGAGCAGTACTTC. It specifies CASISPGSYEQYF.

This sequence joins TRBV20-1 and TRBJ1-1; perhaps TRBD1 as D (5 bases). This CDR3 region has 15 residues. The V end lost 5 bases, the J end lost 4 bases, and 20 bases lay between the germline ends. Germline CDR1 and CDR2: DFQATT and SNEGSKA (reference sequence). The chain's CDR3 is CSAPSDSPRSTEAFF. CDR3 sequence (DNA): TGCAGTGCTCCAAGCGACAGCCCGAGATCCACTGAAGCTTTCTTT.

The V gene is TRBV19, the J gene TRBJ2-3, with 8 bases identical to TRBD1. The V and J ends lost 4 bases and 4 bases, in that order; junction bases with no gene match: 22. The germline gives CDR1 LNHDA, CDR2 SQIVND (reference sequence). This CDR3 is 20 amino acids long. The chain's CDR3 is CASSSPLGQVPGWRADTQYF. The DNA of the CDR3 is TGTGCCAGTAGTAGCCCCCTGGGACAGGTCCCGGGGTGGCGCGCAGATACGCAGTATTTT. Full variable domain (remainder filled in from reference TRBV19 and TRBJ2-3): DGGITQSPKYLFRKEGQNVTLSCEQNLNHDAMYWYRQDPGQGLRLIYYSQIVNDFQKGDIAEGYSVSREKKESFPLTVTSAQKNPTAFYLCASSSPLGQVPGWRADTQYFGPGTRLTVL.